A few counts support the clone carrying this T cell receptor beta chain. What it binds is unknown. This record belongs to a study of human T cells and chemical hapten exposure. Time point meaning: healthy volunteer bleed at 2 weeks. The authors' total RNA extraction used unfractionated whole blood. During construction of the library, unique molecular identifiers were attached to individual cDNA molecules for quantitative, reproducible TCR counting. TCRdb analysed the RACE reads with MiXCR anew, one entry per CDR3 protein. The sample carries about 50,000 distinct CDR3 sequences, approximately 4.7% recorded once. Study results and caveats: TCRs above 1 in 1000 frequency stayed constant with DPC sensitization.

The CDR3 length is 14 residues. V was clipped by 5 bases and J by 5 bases; unmatched bases: 7. Germline CDR1 is SGHVS and CDR2 is FNYEAQ. The specimen sequenced was whole blood. The sequence was obtained from a female donor in good health. Some clones in this sample may be carry-over from other donors' samples. This chain uses TRBV7-6 with TRBJ1-2, with 8 bases matching TRBD1. The CDR3, as DNA: TGTGCCAGCAGCCCCCAACAGGGGGGGTATGGCTACACCTTC. Amino acids: CASSPQQGGYGYTF. The full variable domain, with the rest looked up from reference TRBV7-6 and TRBJ1-2, is GAGVSQSPRYKVTKRGQDVALRCDPISGHVSLYWYRQALGQGPEFLTYFNYEAQQDKSGLPNDRFSAERPEGSISTLTIQRTEQRDSAMYRCASSPQQGGYGYTFGSGTRLTVV.